Listed below are T cell receptor beta chains from one sample, sequenced in a study of shared clonotypes between healthy human individuals. The repertoire was sequenced with immunoSEQ multiplex PCR; TCRdb's copy has only in-frame clones and lacks some. The sample has about 1,800,000 clones, about 95% seen once; the top ten hold 1% to 1.5%. Sequenced input: naive CD8+ T cells sorted from blood. These receptors were collected from a man between 18 and 29 years old in good health. Both conserved end residues are part of each CDR3. D genes are given only for firm matches. Clone size appears in some rows only: once, few, many, or a class for an expanded clone.

j_call d_call v_call clone_size cdr3_nt cdr3_aa
TRBJ2-3 - TRBV9 - TGTGCCAACAGGCACGACGACGTGGATACGCAGTATTTT CANRHDDVDTQYF
TRBJ2-1 TRBD2 TRBV4-3 - TGCGCCAGCAGCCATGGCGTCTCGAGCGGGAGGGGGAATGAGCAGTTCTTC CASSHGVSSGRGNEQFF
TRBJ2-1 - TRBV4-1 - TGCGCCAGCAGCCAACCAAACTACAATGAGCAGTTCTTC CASSQPNYNEQFF
TRBJ2-5 TRBD2 TRBV13 - TGTGCCAGCAGCCCGGTGACTAGCGGGGGTGGCGAGACCCAGTACTTC CASSPVTSGGGETQYF
TRBJ2-7 - TRBV9 - TGTGCCAGCAGCGTAGCTGAGTCTACCTACTACGAGCAGTACTTC CASSVAESTYYEQYF
TRBJ2-2 TRBD2 TRBV9 once TGTGCCAGCAGCGCCCGACTAGCGGGGGTGGGGCTCACCGGGGAGCTGTTTTTT CASSARLAGVGLTGELFF
TRBJ1-4 - TRBV7-6 - TGTGCCAGCAGCTTACTGGGGGCAACTAATGAAAAACTGTTTTTT CASSLLGATNEKLFF
TRBJ1-1 - TRBV28 - TGTGCCAGCAGCCCCCGGTGGGGGCAGCCGAACACTGAAGCTTTCTTT CASSPRWGQPNTEAFF
TRBJ2-7 - TRBV4-3 - TGCGCCAGCAGCCAAGAAAGGGGTTCCGCCTACGAGCAGTACTTC CASSQERGSAYEQYF
TRBJ2-7 - TRBV28 - TGTGCCAGCAGTCCAGACCGGGACCCCACTAATGGCCCCTACGAGCAGTACTTC CASSPDRDPTNGPYEQYF
TRBJ1-6 - TRBV25-1 - TGTGCCAGCAGTGAATACTATGGGGATGTCAGTTCACCCCTCCACTTT CASSEYYGDVSSPLHF
TRBJ2-7 - TRBV7-8 - TGTGCCAGCAGCTTCCTCTCAACCGGGACAATGGGCGAGCAGTACTTC CASSFLSTGTMGEQYF
TRBJ1-1 - TRBV28 - TGTGCCAGCAGCCAGAACACTGAAGCTTTCTTT CASSQNTEAFF
TRBJ2-7 TRBD2 TRBV7-2 - TGTGCCAGCAGCTTTATGACTAGCGGGAGGGCCGAGCAGTACTTC CASSFMTSGRAEQYF
TRBJ2-7 TRBD1 TRBV6-5 - TGTGCCACGCAGACAGGGGGCCACGAGCAGTACTTC CATQTGGHEQYF
TRBJ2-5 TRBD2 TRBV5-1 - TGCGCCAGCAGCCTGGGACTAGCGGGAGGTGAGACCCAGTACTTC CASSLGLAGGETQYF
TRBJ2-6 - TRBV29-1 - TGCAGCGTTGAAGGGACCCGGGCCGTAAGCTCTGGGGCCAACGTCCTGACTTTC CSVEGTRAVSSGANVLTF
TRBJ1-1 - TRBV6-5 - TGTGCCAGCCCCGGGACCGGGGGAATCAGGGCTTTCTTT CASPGTGGIRAFF
TRBJ1-2 - TRBV13 - TGTGCCAGCAGCGTAGGGGGTGACTATGGCTACACCTTC CASSVGGDYGYTF
TRBJ2-5 - TRBV7-9 - TGTGCCAGCAGCTTAACCCTCTCACCAGAGACCCAGTACTTC CASSLTLSPETQYF
TRBJ2-1 TRBD2 TRBV13 - TGTGCCAGCAGCGTTACTAGCGGTTCCTACAATGAGCAGTTCTTC CASSVTSGSYNEQFF
TRBJ1-2 TRBD1 TRBV9 - TGTGCCAGCAGCGCATCGGACAGGGACTCTGGCTACACCTTC CASSASDRDSGYTF
TRBJ1-1 TRBD1 TRBV9 - TGTGCCAGCAGCGTAGGAGGGACAGGAGAAGCTTTCTTT CASSVGGTGEAFF
TRBJ2-7 - TRBV4-1 - TGCGCCAGCAGCCATTCGAGCGCGGACGGTTTGTACGAGCAGTACTTC CASSHSSADGLYEQYF
TRBJ2-5 - TRBV27 - TGTGCCAGCAAAAACGGAGAGACCCAGTACTTC CASKNGETQYF
TRBJ1-2 - TRBV27 - TGTGCCAGCAGTACCGGGACGGAGTATGGCTACACCTTC CASSTGTEYGYTF
TRBJ1-4 - TRBV28 - TGTGCCAGTCGCCTCAGGGTGGCTAATGAAAAACTGTTTTTT CASRLRVANEKLFF
TRBJ1-2 - TRBV28 - TGTGCCAGCAGGGGGGCCGCTGAGGGCTACACCTTC CASRGAAEGYTF
TRBJ1-6 - TRBV6-5 - TGTGCCAGCAGTTACTCGACCAGCTCCTATAATTCACCCCTCCACTTT CASSYSTSSYNSPLHF
TRBJ2-3 TRBD2 TRBV5-4 - TGTGCCAGCAGCTGGGGACTAGCGGACACAGATACGCAGTATTTT CASSWGLADTDTQYF
TRBJ2-7 TRBD2 TRBV7-2 - TGTGCCAGCAGCTCACTAGCGGGGTTACACTACGAGCAGTACTTC CASSSLAGLHYEQYF
TRBJ1-4 - TRBV2 - TGTGCCAGCACCCTCCCCGGTATGGTTGGGGAAAAACTGTTTTTT CASTLPGMVGEKLFF
TRBJ1-2 - TRBV28 - TGTGCCAGCAGTTTATCGAGGATGTGGGGGAGTGGGGACACCTTC CASSLSRMWGSGDTF
TRBJ2-7 - TRBV5-8 - TGTGCCAGCAGCTTTTCCCATGACCTTACGGGCGAGCAGTACTTC CASSFSHDLTGEQYF
TRBJ2-7 - TRBV2 - TGTGCCAGCAGTGAAACCCTCATTGAAGTCGCAGGGTACGAGCAGTACTTC CASSETLIEVAGYEQYF
TRBJ1-3 TRBD1 TRBV7-6 - TGTGCCAGCAGCCCCGGGACAGTTCCTGGAAACACCATATATTTT CASSPGTVPGNTIYF
TRBJ1-1 - TRBV28 - TGTGCCAGCATGGAGGTGGACACTGAAGCTTTCTTT CASMEVDTEAFF
TRBJ2-3 - TRBV27 - TGTGCCAGCAGCCCCGGGACGTTATATAGCACAGATACGCAGTATTTT CASSPGTLYSTDTQYF
TRBJ1-1 - TRBV4-1 once TGCGCCAGCAGCCAAGTTTCGGGGACGAACACTGAGGCTTTCTTT CASSQVSGTNTEAFF
TRBJ1-4 - TRBV10-1 few TGCGCCAGCAGTGAGGGGTTGGTTGAAAAACTGTTTTTT CASSEGLVEKLFF
TRBJ1-1 - TRBV30 - TGTGCCTGGCACCCCGGGACAAGACGCGAATGGGCTTTCTTT CAWHPGTRREWAFF
TRBJ1-4 - TRBV27 - TGTGCCAGCAGTTCCTGGACGGGCATAAATGAAAAACTGTTTTTT CASSSWTGINEKLFF
TRBJ2-1 - TRBV10-1 - TGCGCCAGTTCCGCGGACACCTACAATGAGCAGTTCTTC CASSADTYNEQFF
TRBJ2-1 - TRBV11-2 - TGTGCCAGCAGCCAAAATGAGCAGTTCTTC CASSQNEQFF
TRBJ2-3 TRBD2 TRBV27 - TGTGCCAGCAGTTTACTAGCGGGAGGGTCAGATACGCAGTATTTT CASSLLAGGSDTQYF
TRBJ2-4 - TRBV5-4 - TGTGCCAGCAGCTTGGAAAGGGGCCCGGGAAACATTCAGTACTTC CASSLERGPGNIQYF
TRBJ2-7 TRBD2 TRBV7-9 once TGTGCCAGCAGCGGGTTAGCGGGCTCGTCGTGGGAGCAGTACTTC CASSGLAGSSWEQYF
TRBJ1-2 - TRBV5-4 - TGTGCCAGCAGCCTTAGAGGGGGGAACTATGGCTACACCTTC CASSLRGGNYGYTF
TRBJ2-2 TRBD1 TRBV13 - TGTGCCAGCAGCTCAGGGGGCGGGGAGCTGTTTTTT CASSSGGGELFF
TRBJ1-6 TRBD1 TRBV19 once TGTGCCAGTAGGCTTGACAGGGACTCACCCCTCCACTTT CASRLDRDSPLHF
TRBJ2-3 TRBD2 TRBV27 - TGTGCCAGCAGTTTAGGCCCCCCACTAGCGGGAGTTTCCACAGATACGCAGTATTTT CASSLGPPLAGVSTDTQYF
TRBJ2-1 TRBD1 TRBV27 - TGTGCCAGCAGTTTCTCCGGGACAGGTTACAATGAGCAGTTCTTC CASSFSGTGYNEQFF
TRBJ2-7 TRBD1 TRBV6-1 - TGTGCCAGCAGTGAAACGGGACAGGGTTACGAGCAGTACTTC CASSETGQGYEQYF
TRBJ2-7 - TRBV4-1 - TGCGCCAGCAGCCAGACTCGGTCCTACGAGCAGTACTTC CASSQTRSYEQYF
TRBJ1-4 - TRBV27 - TGTGCCAGCAGTTTTGGGGGGCAGAATGAAAAACTGTTTTTT CASSFGGQNEKLFF
TRBJ2-7 - TRBV9 - TGTGCCAGCAGCCCCACAACAGGAGGCGAGCAGTACTTC CASSPTTGGEQYF
TRBJ2-3 - TRBV29-1 - TGCAGCCCGTGGGATCTAGGAGATACGCAGTATTTT CSPWDLGDTQYF